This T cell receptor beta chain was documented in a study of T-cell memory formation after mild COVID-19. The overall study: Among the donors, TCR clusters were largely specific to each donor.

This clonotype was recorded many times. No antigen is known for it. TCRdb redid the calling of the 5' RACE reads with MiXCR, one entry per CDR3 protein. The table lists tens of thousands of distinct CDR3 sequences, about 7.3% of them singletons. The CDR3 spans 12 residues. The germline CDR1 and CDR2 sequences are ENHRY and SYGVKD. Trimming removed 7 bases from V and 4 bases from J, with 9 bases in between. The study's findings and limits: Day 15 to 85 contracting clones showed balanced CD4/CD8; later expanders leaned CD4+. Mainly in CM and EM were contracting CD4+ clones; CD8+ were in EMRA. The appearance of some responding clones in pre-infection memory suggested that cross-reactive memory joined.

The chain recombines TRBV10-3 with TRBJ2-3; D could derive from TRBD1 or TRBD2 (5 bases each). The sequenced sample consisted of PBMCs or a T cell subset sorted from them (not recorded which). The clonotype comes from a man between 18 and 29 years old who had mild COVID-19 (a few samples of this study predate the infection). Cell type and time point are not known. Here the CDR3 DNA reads TGTGCCATCATGGGGGTTGCAGATACGCAGTATTTT. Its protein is CAIMGVADTQYF.